One TCR beta chain is described in this entry. This sample is part of a study of blood T cell repertoires in COVID-19. Study in general: Samples came from the United States, Italy and Spain, spanning acute and convalescent COVID-19. Sample material is recorded as cDNA or gDNA derived from T cells, B-cell-depleted T cells, or PBMCs.

Participant ages covered about 18 to 89 years across 25 or so US areas. Which cohort a participant joined came from the clinical history participants gave. Data came from immunoSEQ multiplex PCR; TCRdb stores just in-frame clones and leaves some out. The table has 150,000 or so clones, about nine tenths seen once. This CDR3 has 14 amino acids. Trimming took 1 base from V and 5 from J, leaving 11 bases between them. Germline CDR1 and CDR2: SGHTS and YDEGEE. Sequencing was carried out using PBMCs or T cells enriched from blood (not recorded which). This TCR was sampled from a woman in her forties who had been exposed to COVID-19. V and J are TRBV5-8 and TRBJ2-3; D unclear. The CDR3 DNA is TGTGCCAGCAGCTTGTATCCTACCGAAGATACGCAGTATTTT. This sequence encodes CASSLYPTEDTQYF.